This TCR beta chain is from a study of Tregs in tolerant kidney transplant recipients (dated by TCRdb to about 2019). Regarding the study in general: Transplants used related donors with nonmyeloablative bone marrow transplantation; mixed chimerism was transient in the human trials. Before combined kidney and bone marrow transplantation, this study identified donor-specific regulatory T cells using TCRbeta sequencing and then followed those same cells after transplant.

General conclusions and limits of the study: Donor-specific Treg expansion was found to exceed global Treg expansion in tolerant patients, suggesting antigen-driven rather than nonspecific expansion. Because the study included only a small number of patients, the results must be confirmed in larger populations and under other immunosuppression protocols. Biological reproducibility was not directly assessed, although technical replication error appeared to be minimal. PCR primers changed over time for some patients, so nucleotide-level comparison across those patients' samples was not possible. The most biologically relevant and donor-specific TCRbeta repertoire appeared to be identified by expanding Tregs with activated donor B cells.

For TCRbeta CDR3 sequencing, genomic DNA from the sorted cells was extracted using the QIAGEN DNeasy Blood and Tissue Kit. High-throughput TCRbeta CDR3 sequencing, which included PCR amplification with bias correction and internal controls, was done commercially through immunoSEQ. In the source study's methods: Unique productive TCRbeta sequences were defined by CDR3 nucleotide sequence where primers matched, otherwise by CDR3 amino acid sequence with Vbeta and Jbeta genes. As a correction for sorting error, sequences shared between sorted populations at a frequency ratio of 2:1 or less were discarded, and the remaining shared sequences were assigned to the higher population. A sequence was defined as donor-reactive if the sequence was expanded at least 5-fold in CFSE-low cells compared with unstimulated cells and had a frequency of at least 0.01% in CFSE-low cells. Jensen-Shannon divergence, calculated on the top 100 TCRbeta sequences ranked by frequency, was used to quantify repertoire divergence. For samples with multiple sequencing runs, sorting error was corrected in each run separately before the runs were combined. TCRdb's version of the immuneACCESS table is confined to in-frame rearrangements and falls short of the full clone set. An unresolved V gene accounts for under half of the shortfall where checked; the remainder is of unknown origin. The V and J calls and clone size were taken over from that table, and D and trimming were inferred from the DNA. In this sample the table shows fewer than 100,000 clones, about 91% of which occur a single time. 0.34% of the sample lies in the top ten.

The germline V gene yields SGHRS for CDR1 and YFSETQ for CDR2. Its CDR3 holds 14 amino acids, cysteine through phenylalanine. The sequence is cut down to CDR3 DNA, 42 bases in frame from base 1. Trimming takes 4 bases off V and 4 bases off J; junction bases not matched to a gene: 3. As to this clone: This receptor's antigen is unknown. No much larger clonotype is one base removed from it; base qualities were not supplied.

Taken with the paper, the label for time point translates to: blood sample drawn before combined kidney and bone marrow transplant. Unstimulated Tregs (CD4+CD25+CD127-), CD4+ non-Tregs (CD4+CD25-), CD4 and CD8 cells were FACS-sorted from thawed PBMCs. Before Treg sorting, thawed PBMCs were rested overnight at 37°C with around 220 IU/ml IL-2. Patients were 4 combined kidney and bone marrow transplant recipients from the ITN036ST trial, and only these trial subjects had samples available. Healthy control blood was processed by Ficoll density gradient to PBMCs and cryopreserved; patient PBMCs were collected before and after transplant.

The material was Tregs from blood, obtained before the transplant. This receptor was identified in a human donor who received a combined kidney and bone marrow transplant. The receptor chain draws on TRBV5-1 and TRBJ2-5; 11 nucleotides in the junction match TRBD2. The base sequence is TGCGCCAGCAGCCTGACTAGCGGGGCAGAGACCCAGTACTTC. Translated, this is CASSLTSGAETQYF.